This TCR beta chain was found in a study of T-cell memory formation after mild COVID-19. Study at large: The TCR clusters were mostly specific to one donor. Findings and limits, study-wide: CD4+ clones that contracted lay mainly in CM and EM; CD8+ ones lay in EMRA.

The CDR3 extends over 15 amino acids. The V gene's germline CDR1 is MNHNS and CDR2 SASEGT. J lost 4 bases, V lost 6 bases, and 7 bases had no gene match. This clonotype was detected ten times or more. Antigen specificity is unknown. TCRdb redid the calling of the 5' RACE reads with MiXCR, one entry per CDR3 protein. Of about 150,000 distinct CDR3 sequences listed, 6% are singletons. V usage is TRBV6-1 and J usage is TRBJ2-7, with 12 bases matching TRBD2. This sequence was found in an adult woman who had mild COVID-19 (a few samples of this study predate the infection). Cell type and time point are not known. Specimen: PBMCs or a T cell subset sorted from them (not recorded which). The CDR3 protein is CASRDRTSGAYEQYF. The CDR3 DNA is TGTGCCAGCAGAGACCGGACTAGCGGGGCTTACGAGCAGTACTTC.